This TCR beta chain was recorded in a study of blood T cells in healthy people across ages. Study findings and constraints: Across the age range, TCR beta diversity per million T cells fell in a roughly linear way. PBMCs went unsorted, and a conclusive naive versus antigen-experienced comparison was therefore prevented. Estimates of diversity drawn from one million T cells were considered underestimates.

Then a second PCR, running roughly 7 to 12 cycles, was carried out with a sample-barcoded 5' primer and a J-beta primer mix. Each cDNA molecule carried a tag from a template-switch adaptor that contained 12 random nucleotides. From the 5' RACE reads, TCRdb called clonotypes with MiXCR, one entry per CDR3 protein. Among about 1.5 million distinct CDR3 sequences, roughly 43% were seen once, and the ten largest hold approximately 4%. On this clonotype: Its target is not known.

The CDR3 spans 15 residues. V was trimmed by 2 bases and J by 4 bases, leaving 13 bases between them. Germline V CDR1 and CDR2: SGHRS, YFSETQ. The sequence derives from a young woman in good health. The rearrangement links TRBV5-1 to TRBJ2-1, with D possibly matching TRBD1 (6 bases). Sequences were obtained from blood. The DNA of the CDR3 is TGCGCCAGCAGCTTAACAGGGCCCCCTTACAATGAGCAGTTCTTC. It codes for CASSLTGPPYNEQFF.